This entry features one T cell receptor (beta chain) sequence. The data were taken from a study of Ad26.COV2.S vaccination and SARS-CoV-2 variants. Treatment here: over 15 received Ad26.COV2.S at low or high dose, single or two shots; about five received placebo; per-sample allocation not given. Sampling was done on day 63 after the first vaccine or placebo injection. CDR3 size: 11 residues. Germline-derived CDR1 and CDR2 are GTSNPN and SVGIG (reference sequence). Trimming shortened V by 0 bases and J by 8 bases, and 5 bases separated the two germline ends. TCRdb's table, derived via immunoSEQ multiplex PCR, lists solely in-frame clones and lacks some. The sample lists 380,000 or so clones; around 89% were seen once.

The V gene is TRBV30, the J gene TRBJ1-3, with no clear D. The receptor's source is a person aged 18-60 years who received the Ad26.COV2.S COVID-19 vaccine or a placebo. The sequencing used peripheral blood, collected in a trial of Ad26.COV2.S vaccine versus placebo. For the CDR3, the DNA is TGTGCCTGGAGTGTAGCGGACACCATATATTTT. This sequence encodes CAWSVADTIYF.